The 18 T cell receptor beta chains below were found in one sample sequenced in a study of OX40 agonist ivuxolimab in advanced cancers. Method: immunoSEQ multiplex PCR; TCRdb's copy keeps in-frame clones and lacks some. The table has some 62,000 clones, 79% seen once. The source material was CD4+ or CD8+ T cells sorted from blood, sampled in a trial of the OX40 agonist ivuxolimab. The receptors derive from an adult with an advanced solid tumor such as melanoma, head and neck, liver or kidney cancer.

This clone appeared a few times. This chain uses TRBV7-2 with TRBJ2-3; D may match TRBD1 or TRBD2 (5 bases each). Trimming shortened V by 5 bases and J by 3 bases, and 15 bases separated the two germline ends. The CDR3 extends over 15 amino acids. Germline assignment: CDR1 SGHTA and CDR2 FQGNSA. The DNA of the CDR3 is TGTGCCAGCAGCCCCCGGGACCGATTTACAGATACGCAGTATTTT. Translated, it gives CASSPRDRFTDTQYF.

J is TRBJ2-3 and V is TRBV6-5, with D perhaps being TRBD1 or TRBD2 (5 bases each). This CDR3 is built from 15 residues. Trimming shortened V by 6 bases and J by 3 bases, and 16 bases separated the two germline ends. Germline V gives CDR1 MNHEY, CDR2 SVGAGI. CDR3 sequence: CASRPVGEGTDTQYF. DNA of the CDR3: TGTGCCAGCAGGCCCGTGGGGGAAGGAACAGATACGCAGTATTTT.

The chain combines TRBV29-1 with TRBJ2-7; tentatively, D is TRBD1 (7 bases). Trimming took 6 bases from V and 0 from J, leaving 15 bases between them. The CDR3 spans 14 residues. Per the germline V gene, CDR1 is SQVTM and CDR2 is ANQGSEA. The CDR3 bases are TGCAGCGTGGAGGGACAGTCGAGCTCCTACGAGCAGTACTTC. Protein: CSVEGQSSSYEQYF.

Here the CDR3 reads CASTTSATQTNEQFF. CDR3 in DNA: TGTGCCAGCACGACTAGCGCCACCCAGACCAATGAGCAGTTCTTC. The chain is built from TRBV2 and TRBJ2-1, with 8 positions matching TRBD2. This CDR3 contains 15 residues. CDR1 and CDR2 (germline): SNHLY, FYNNEI. J was trimmed by 6 bases and V by 7 bases; bases with no gene match: 11.

In DNA, the CDR3 is TGTGCCAGCTGGCGCTCCTACAATGAGCAGTTCTTC. This encodes CASWRSYNEQFF. This chain joins TRBV27 and TRBJ2-1; D is uncertain. The CDR3 totals 12 residues. The V and J ends lost 8 bases and 0 bases respectively, with 5 bases between them. CDR1 is MNHEY, CDR2 SMNVEV, per germline (reference sequence).

Regarding this clone: At one of its ends the junction is not consistent with the germline gene, which may arise from a read error. The chain couples TRBV23-1 to TRBJ2-5, with D perhaps given as TRBD1 or TRBD2 (5 bases each). TRBV23-1 has ORF status, its function being uncertain. The CDR3 is made up of 13 amino acids. CDR3 sequence: CASMSQGRETRYF. The DNA for the CDR3 is TGCGCCAGCATGTCTCAGGGTAGGGAGACCCGGTACTTC.

The genes are TRBV9 and TRBJ2-1; D remains unclear. Germline-derived CDR1 and CDR2 are SGDLS and YYNGEE. This CDR3 is built from 15 residues. V lost 4 bases and J lost 0, with 11 bases in between. The DNA of the CDR3 is TGTGCCAGCAGCTTGGACGGAAGCTCCTACAATGAGCAGTTCTTC. Amino acid sequence: CASSLDGSSYNEQFF.

The chain couples TRBV18 to TRBJ1-2; D might be TRBD1 (6 bases). CDR1 is KGHSH, CDR2 LQKENI, per germline. V shed 0 bases and J shed 4 bases, with 15 bases lying between them. This CDR3 is built from 16 residues. The CDR3 protein is CASSPPGGTLGYGYTF. In nucleotides, the CDR3 is TGTGCCAGCTCACCACCCGGCGGGACATTGGGCTATGGCTACACCTTC.

The CDR3 reads CASSQGLSQPQHF. CDR3 nucleotides: TGCGCCAGCAGCCAAGGGTTATCTCAGCCCCAGCATTTT. This rearrangement joins TRBV4-3 to TRBJ1-5; D call uncertain. With 1 base removed from V and 6 bases from J, the gap between germline ends came to 7 bases. Germline CDR1 and CDR2: LGHNA and YSLEER. The CDR3 contains 13 residues.

This clone was detected only once. The rearrangement uses TRBV6-1 and TRBJ2-5; maybe TRBD1 (6 bases). This CDR3 is 14 amino acids long. The germline gives CDR1 MNHNS, CDR2 SASEGT. Trimming shortened V by 0 bases and J by 2 bases, and 7 bases separated the two germline ends. CDR3 sequence (DNA): TGTGCCAGCAGTGAAGCAGGACAGCAAGAGACCCAGTACTTC. This sequence encodes CASSEAGQQETQYF.

The chain uses TRBV7-9 and TRBJ1-4; D unclear. Trimming took 4 bases from V and 0 from J, leaving 9 bases between them. CDR3 length: 15 residues. Per germline, CDR1 SEHNR and CDR2 FQNEAQ (reference sequence). The CDR3: CASSYPSATNEKLFF. The CDR3 nucleotides read TGTGCCAGCAGCTACCCCTCGGCAACTAATGAAAAACTGTTTTTT.

This clone was counted once. The chain employs TRBV7-6 and TRBJ2-2; tentatively, D is TRBD1 (5 bases). Germline V gene data show CDR1 as SGHVS and CDR2 as FNYEAQ. The germline V and J ends were trimmed by 10 bases and 2 bases, with 17 bases remaining between them. The CDR3 sequence is 15 residues long. Here the CDR3 reads CATHRPQGNTGELFF. As DNA, the CDR3 is TGTGCCACCCATAGGCCCCAGGGTAACACCGGGGAGCTGTTTTTT.

The chain uses TRBV4-1 and TRBJ2-7; 11 nucleotides match TRBD1. CDR1 and CDR2 (germline): MGHRA, YSYEKL. The V gene end was trimmed by 10 bases and the J gene end by 0 bases; junction bases not matched to a gene: 14. CDR3 length equals 17 residues. CDR3: CATSLIWGQGDSYEQYF. CDR3 nucleotides: TGCGCCACTTCCCTTATATGGGGACAGGGGGACTCCTACGAGCAGTACTTC.

The gene calls are TRBV4-1 and TRBJ2-1; D unresolved. CDR1 and CDR2 (germline): MGHRA, YSYEKL. V lost 4 bases, J lost 8 bases, and 9 bases lay in between. The CDR3 has 12 residues. Written as DNA, the CDR3 is TGCGCCAGCAGCCTGTGGCCCCATGAGCAGTTCTTC. Translated, it gives CASSLWPHEQFF.

This chain links TRBV4-2 with TRBJ2-7; 8 bases match TRBD1. Per the germline V gene, CDR1 is LGHNA and CDR2 is YNFKEQ. The CDR3 runs 14 residues. J gave up 3 bases and V 4 bases, and 5 bases lay outside the gene matches. The CDR3 nucleotides read TGTGCCAGCAGCCCGGACAGGGCGCTCTACGAGCAGTACTTC. Translated, it gives CASSPDRALYEQYF.

V usage is TRBV18 and J usage is TRBJ1-3; D is ambiguous. V was pared by 3 bases and J by 0 bases, with 12 bases between. From germline, CDR1 is KGHSH and CDR2 LQKENI. The CDR3 has 16 amino acids. This chain's CDR3 is CASSPPVGSSGNTIYF. Written as DNA, the CDR3 is TGTGCCAGCTCACCCCCAGTAGGCTCCTCTGGAAACACCATATATTTT.

V gene TRBV30 combines with J gene TRBJ2-6; no clear D gene. Trimming removed 4 bases at V and 1 base at J, with 14 bases between. This CDR3 comprises 16 residues. The V gene's germline CDR1 is GTSNPN and CDR2 SVGIG (reference sequence). CDR3 nucleotides: TGTGCCTGGATTCGGGCTGCTTATTCTGGGGCCAACGTCCTGACTTTC. Protein sequence: CAWIRAAYSGANVLTF.

CDR3 DNA: TGTGCCAGCAGTGAGGGGGCCCCCGGGGAGCTGTTTTTT. This translates into CASSEGAPGELFF. The chain combines TRBV6-4 with TRBJ2-2, with D maybe TRBD1 (6 bases). Germline values: CDR1 MRHNA, CDR2 SNTAGT. V lost 3 bases, J lost 6 bases, and 8 bases lay in between. There are 13 residues in the CDR3.